The 10 T cell receptor beta chains in this list originate from one sample, sequenced in a study of cytomegalovirus exposure and HLA in healthy donors. The PCR contained 60 Vbeta and 13 Jbeta primers. The table came from immunoSEQ multiplex PCR; TCRdb's copy has only in-frame clones and leaves some out. The data show about 120,000 clones, with around 70% seen just once and 1.5% to 2% held by the top ten. Sequencing was carried out using PBMCs. The receptor set was obtained from a man between 25 and 39 years old in good health and CMV-seropositive.

The rearrangement links TRBV19 to TRBJ2-2; D possibly corresponds to TRBD2 (5 bases). The CDR3 extends over 14 amino acids. CDR1 LNHDA and CDR2 SQIVND come from the germline V gene (reference sequence). Trimming cost V 7 bases and J 4 bases, with 13 bases left between them. CDR3 in DNA: TGTGCCAGTAAAGAGCGGAGAATCACCGGGGAGCTGTTTTTT. The encoded protein is CASKERRITGELFF. The complete variable domain, with remaining parts taken from reference TRBV19 and TRBJ2-2, reads DGGITQSPKYLFRKEGQNVTLSCEQNLNHDAMYWYRQDPGQGLRLIYYSQIVNDFQKGDIAEGYSVSREKKESFPLTVTSAQKNPTAFYLCASKERRITGELFFGEGSRLTVL.

The gene calls are TRBV6-6 and TRBJ2-7; D is possibly TRBD2 (6 bases). The ends were cut back, 4 bases at V and 6 bases at J, with 19 bases in the middle. Per germline, CDR1 MNHNY and CDR2 SVGAGI (reference sequence). The CDR3 spans 15 residues. This chain's CDR3 is CASSSGILGGGEQYF. The CDR3 DNA follows: TGTGCCAGCAGTTCAGGGATCTTGGGGGGAGGCGAGCAGTACTTC.

This clone appeared a single time. The V call is TRBV5-4, the J call TRBJ2-1; TRBD2 aligns across 10 bases. From germline, CDR1 is SGHNT and CDR2 YYREEE (reference sequence). Trimming cost V 3 bases and J 7 bases; bases outside gene matches: 10. This CDR3 comprises 16 residues. The CDR3 DNA sequence: TGTGCCAGCAGCTCCCAAGCGGGAGGGCTTCCGAATGAGCAGTTCTTC. It codes for CASSSQAGGLPNEQFF.

This chain joins TRBV5-1 and TRBJ2-5; 10 positions agree with TRBD2. The germline V gene has CDR1 SGHRS and CDR2 YFSETQ. This CDR3 contains 15 residues. J lost 5 bases, V lost 2 bases, and 6 bases had no gene match. CDR3 sequence reads: CASSLAAGGQETQYF. CDR3 coding DNA: TGCGCCAGCAGCTTAGCAGCGGGAGGGCAGGAGACCCAGTACTTC.

This clone was detected only a few times. The V call is TRBV18, the J call TRBJ1-1; possible D gene TRBD1, 5 bases. This CDR3 comprises 16 residues. Germline CDR1 reads KGHSH; CDR2 reads LQKENI. Between the trimmed V and J ends, which lost 3 bases and 0 bases, there was a span of 14 bases. CDR3 nucleotide sequence: TGTGCCAGCTCACCGGGTTGGGGCAGTATGAACACTGAAGCTTTCTTT. It specifies CASSPGWGSMNTEAFF.

The chain links TRBV18 to TRBJ1-4; D is ambiguous. V was shortened by 4 bases and J by 0 bases, with 9 bases between the two germline ends. The CDR3 loop spans 15 amino acids. Germline V gives CDR1 KGHSH, CDR2 LQKENI. CDR3 bases: TGTGCCAGCTCACGATCCGCGCCAACTAATGAAAAACTGTTTTTT. This codes for CASSRSAPTNEKLFF.

A few counts support this clone. The chain combines TRBV5-1 with TRBJ2-2; tentatively, D is TRBD1 (6 bases). V was clipped by 0 bases and J by 3 bases, with 12 bases between them. CDR1 SGHRS and CDR2 YFSETQ come from the germline V gene. The CDR3 has 16 residues. CDR3 in DNA: TGCGCCAGCAGCTTGGCTAGCAGGGGTTACACCGGGGAGCTGTTTTTT. This gives the protein CASSLASRGYTGELFF. Combining the CDR3 with reference TRBV5-1 and TRBJ2-2 gives the whole variable domain KAGVTQTPRYLIKTRGQQVTLSCSPISGHRSVSWYQQTPGQGLQFLFEYFSETQRNKGNFPGRFSGRQFSNSRSEMNVSTLELGDSALYLCASSLASRGYTGELFFGEGSRLTVL.

The chain couples TRBV28 to TRBJ2-3; 11 nucleotides align to TRBD2. This CDR3 spans 16 amino acids. Germline V gives CDR1 MDHEN, CDR2 SYDVKM. V gave up 6 bases and J gave up 4 bases; unmatched junction bases: 9. DNA for the CDR3: TGTGCCAGCAGACATTATAGCGGGAGGGCATCAGATACGCAGTATTTT. Protein: CASRHYSGRASDTQYF.

This chain joins TRBV5-4 and TRBJ2-5; possibly TRBD1 for D (6 bases). V was cut by 5 bases and J by 4 bases, with 15 bases left in between. This CDR3 has 14 residues. Looked up from germline, CDR1 is SGHNT and CDR2 is YYREEE (reference sequence). CDR3 protein: CASRQGTVGETQYF. CDR3 bases: TGTGCCAGCAGGCAGGGGACCGTAGGAGAGACCCAGTACTTC. The variable domain in full, with the rest retrieved from reference TRBV5-4 and TRBJ2-5, is ETGVTQSPTHLIKTRGQQVTLRCSSQSGHNTVSWYQQALGQGPQFIFQYYREEENGRGNFPPRFSGLQFPNYSSELNVNALELDDSALYLCASRQGTVGETQYFGPGTRLLVL.

This clone showed up just a few times. This chain joins TRBV5-6 and TRBJ1-1; D possibly corresponds to TRBD1 (6 bases). With 4 bases removed from V and 5 bases from J, the gap between germline ends came to 15 bases. CDR1 and CDR2 from the germline V gene are SGHDT and YYEEEE. This CDR3 comprises 14 residues. CDR3 sequence: CASSPGGGPTEAFF. CDR3 in DNA: TGTGCCAGCAGCCCCGGGGGGGGCCCGACTGAAGCTTTCTTT.